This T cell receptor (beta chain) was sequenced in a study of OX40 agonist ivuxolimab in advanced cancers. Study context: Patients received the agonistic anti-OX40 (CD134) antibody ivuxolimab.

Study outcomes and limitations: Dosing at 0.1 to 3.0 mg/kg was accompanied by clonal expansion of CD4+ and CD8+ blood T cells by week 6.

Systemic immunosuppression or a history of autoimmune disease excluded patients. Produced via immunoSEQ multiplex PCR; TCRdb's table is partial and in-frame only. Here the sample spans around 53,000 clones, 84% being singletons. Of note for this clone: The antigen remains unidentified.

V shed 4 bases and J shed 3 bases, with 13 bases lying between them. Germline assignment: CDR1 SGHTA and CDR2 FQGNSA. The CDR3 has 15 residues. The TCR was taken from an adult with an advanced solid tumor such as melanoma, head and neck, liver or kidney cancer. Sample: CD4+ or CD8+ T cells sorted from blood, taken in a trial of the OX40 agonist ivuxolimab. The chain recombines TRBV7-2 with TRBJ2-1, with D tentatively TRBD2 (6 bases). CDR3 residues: CASSWGASDYNEQFF. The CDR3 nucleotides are TGTGCCAGCAGCTGGGGAGCTAGCGACTACAATGAGCAGTTCTTC.